This T cell receptor (beta chain) emerged from a study of Graves' ophthalmopathy and Graves' hyperthyroidism. Regarding the study as a whole: From stable hyperthyroidism, ophthalmopathy was separated by a 13-signature model with around 90% sensitivity and 75% to 84% specificity. Most clonotypes expanded in thyroid above 0.001 frequency were present in blood too. Ophthalmopathy progression was predicted with 55% to 71% sensitivity and around 72% specificity.

Scientists amplified the TCR beta CDR3 regions from RNA transcripts. The library came from an HTBI-primed first-round RT-PCR and a second-round multiplex PCR. TCRdb used MiXCR to reprocess the multiplex PCR reads, holding one entry per CDR3 protein. This table holds 350,000 to 450,000 distinct CDR3 sequences, approximately 16% found once. Per germline, CDR1 SGDLS and CDR2 YYNGEE. The V and J ends lost 4 bases and 1 base respectively, with 11 bases between them. This CDR3 is built from 14 residues. Each donor who had ophthalmopathy showed moderate-to-severe activity, a CAS of ≥3, a NOSPECS of ≥4, and a duration under 3 months. This clonotype was found many times. Its matching antigen is unknown.

The specimen sequenced was peripheral blood. The clonotype was recovered from a woman under 30 with Graves' ophthalmopathy. The rearrangement links TRBV9 to TRBJ1-1; D gene ambiguous. CDR3 coding DNA: TGTGCCAGCAGCCCCAAGACCCAGAACACTGAAGCTTTCTTT. As protein: CASSPKTQNTEAFF.